This T cell receptor (beta chain) was sequenced for a study of quantifying T cell responses using KT2 cells. Study-level information: Reverse transcription used primers in the TCR alpha and beta constant regions.

A single-stranded UMI oligo with SP2 sequence was ligated to cDNA 3' ends. The first PCR ran approximately 4 cycles with an equimolar RC1.1 and RC1.2 beta primer mix. TCRdb passed the UMI-ligation and nested PCR reads through MiXCR, listing each CDR3 protein once. The sample contains about 33,000 distinct CDR3 sequences, around a tenth of which appear only once. Germline loops: CDR1 SNHLY, CDR2 FYNNEI. The length of the CDR3 is 14 residues. Losses at the gene ends were 7 bases for V and 8 bases for J; bases not matched to a gene: 10. The rearrangement joins TRBV2 to TRBJ1-4; 7 bases are a match to TRBD1. The sample taken for sequencing was PBMCs spiked with cells of the T cell clone KT2. This receptor was taken from a human donor. DNA of the CDR3: TGTGCCAGCATGAACCGGGACAGAGGGGAAAAACTGTTTTTT. Translated, it gives CASMNRDRGEKLFF.